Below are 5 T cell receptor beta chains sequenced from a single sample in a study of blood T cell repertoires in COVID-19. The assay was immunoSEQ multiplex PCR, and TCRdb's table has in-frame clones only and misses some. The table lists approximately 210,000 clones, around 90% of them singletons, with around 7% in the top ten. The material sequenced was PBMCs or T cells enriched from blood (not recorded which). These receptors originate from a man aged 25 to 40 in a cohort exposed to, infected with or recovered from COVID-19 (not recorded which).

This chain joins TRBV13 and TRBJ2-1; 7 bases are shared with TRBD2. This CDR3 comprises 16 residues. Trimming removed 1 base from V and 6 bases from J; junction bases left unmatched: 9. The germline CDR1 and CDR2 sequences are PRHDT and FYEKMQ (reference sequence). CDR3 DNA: TGTGCCAGCAGCTTAGTTCAGGGCGGGAGTACCAATGAGCAGTTCTTC. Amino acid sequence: CASSLVQGGSTNEQFF.

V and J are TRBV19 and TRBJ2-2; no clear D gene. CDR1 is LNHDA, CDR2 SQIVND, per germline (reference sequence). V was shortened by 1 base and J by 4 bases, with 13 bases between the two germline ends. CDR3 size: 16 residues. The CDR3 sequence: CASSIGGSASTGELFF. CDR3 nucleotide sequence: TGTGCCAGTAGTATAGGAGGTTCCGCGTCCACCGGGGAGCTGTTTTTT.

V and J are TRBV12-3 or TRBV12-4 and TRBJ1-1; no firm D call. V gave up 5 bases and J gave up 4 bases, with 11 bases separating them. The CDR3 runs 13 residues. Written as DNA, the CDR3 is TGTGCCAGCAGTAATGACATGACCACTGAAGCTTTCTTT. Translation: CASSNDMTTEAFF.

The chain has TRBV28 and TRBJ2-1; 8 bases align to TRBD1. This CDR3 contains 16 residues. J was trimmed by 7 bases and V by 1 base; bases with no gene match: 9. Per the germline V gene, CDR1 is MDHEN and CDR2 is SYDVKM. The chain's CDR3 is CASSLFGRGRRNEQFF. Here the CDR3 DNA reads TGTGCCAGCAGTTTATTCGGCAGGGGGCGTCGGAATGAGCAGTTCTTC.

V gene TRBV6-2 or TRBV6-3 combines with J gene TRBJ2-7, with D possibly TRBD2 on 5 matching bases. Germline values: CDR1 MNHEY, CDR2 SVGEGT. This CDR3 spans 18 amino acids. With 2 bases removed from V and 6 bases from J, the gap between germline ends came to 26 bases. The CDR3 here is CASSYRVERAGPALEQYF. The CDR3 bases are TGTGCCAGCAGTTACAGGGTCGAGAGGGCCGGTCCCGCCCTCGAGCAGTACTTC.